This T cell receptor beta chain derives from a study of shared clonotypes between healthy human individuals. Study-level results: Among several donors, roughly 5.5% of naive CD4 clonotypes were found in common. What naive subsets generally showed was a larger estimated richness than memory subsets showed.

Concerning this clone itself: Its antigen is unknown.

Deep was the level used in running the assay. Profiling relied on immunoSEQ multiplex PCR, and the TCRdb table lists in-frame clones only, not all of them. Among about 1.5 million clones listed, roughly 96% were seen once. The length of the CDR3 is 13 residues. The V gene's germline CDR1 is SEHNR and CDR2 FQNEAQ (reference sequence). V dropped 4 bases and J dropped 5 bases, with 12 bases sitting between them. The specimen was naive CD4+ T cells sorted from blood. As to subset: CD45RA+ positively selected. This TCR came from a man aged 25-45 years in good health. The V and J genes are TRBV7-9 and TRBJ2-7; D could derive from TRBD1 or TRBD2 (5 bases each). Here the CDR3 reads CASSWDPWDEQYF. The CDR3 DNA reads TGTGCCAGCAGCTGGGACCCCTGGGACGAGCAGTACTTC. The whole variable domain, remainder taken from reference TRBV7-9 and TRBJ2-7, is DTGVSQNPRHKITKRGQNVTFRCDPISEHNRLYWYRQTLGQGPEFLTYFQNEAQLEKSRLLSDRFSAERPKGSFSTLEIQRTEQGDSAMYLCASSWDPWDEQYFGPGTRLTVT.